The TCR beta chain under discussion was sequenced for a study of T cell responses to AZD1222 COVID-19 vaccine. Study overall: Recipients boosted at about 4 weeks or about 12 weeks are pooled. The study's findings and limits: Regions left unmutated in variants are reportedly the target of nearly half of spike-specific TCRs. Most donors were white British and more were female, and clonal diversity was possibly underestimated. Repertoire collection took place solely once the T cell response had peaked.

Clones were sequenced by immunoSEQ multiplex PCR, and TCRdb holds only the in-frame ones, with some missing. The sample records 120,000 to 150,000 clones, under 95% being singletons. Comments on this clone: The antigen is not known.

This sequence originates from an adult in good health. Specimen: peripheral blood, collected on day 0 of AZD1222 vaccination.

In DNA form, the CDR3 reads TGTGCCACCAGCAGAGATCTTGGGCCCTACGAGCAGTACTTC. The encoded protein is CATSRDLGPYEQYF. This sequence joins TRBV15 and TRBJ2-7, with no clear D. The V and J ends lost 0 bases and 2 bases respectively, with 8 bases between them. CDR1 and CDR2 (germline): LNHNV, YYDKDF (reference sequence). This CDR3 has 14 residues.